Below are 3 T cell receptor beta chains sequenced from a single sample in a study of CD8+CD57+ T cells in acquired aplastic anemia. The authors sequenced patients whose flow cytometry had shown CD8+CD57+ cell expansion. Genomic DNA templated the TCR beta VDJ and CDR3 profiling. In TCRdb, the reads were re-called with MiXCR into one record per CDR3 protein. The repertoire holds 160,000 or so distinct CDR3 sequences, with less than 60% as singletons. The sample was sorted CD4+, CD8+, or CD8+CD57+ T cells (not recorded which) from PBMCs. The origin of the receptors is a human donor with aplastic anemia.

The CDR3 is CASKGAPRAYGYTF. DNA for the CDR3: TGTGCCAGCAAGGGGGCACCCAGGGCCTATGGCTACACCTTC. The V and J genes are TRBV11-1 and TRBJ1-2; TRBD1 matches at 7 bases. The junction had 9 bases not matched to a gene; V was cut back by 7 bases and J by 4 bases. CDR1 SGHAT and CDR2 FQDESV come from the germline V gene (reference sequence). The CDR3 has 14 amino acids. The complete variable domain, with remaining parts taken from reference TRBV11-1 and TRBJ1-2, reads EAEVAQSPRYKITEKSQAVAFWCDPISGHATLYWYRQILGQGPELLVQFQDESVVDDSQLPKDRFSAERLKGVDSTLKIQPAELGDSAMYLCASKGAPRAYGYTFGSGTRLTVV.

V and J are TRBV19 and TRBJ1-5; tentative D call: TRBD1 (5 bases). The V end lost 4 bases, the J end lost 9 bases, and 10 bases lay between the germline ends. The CDR3 runs 12 residues. Germline values: CDR1 LNHDA, CDR2 SQIVND (reference sequence). The CDR3 protein is CASSTEGLPQHF. The CDR3 coding sequence is TGTGCCAGTAGTACAGAGGGACTGCCCCAGCATTTT.

This clonotype was seen only a few times. The chain employs TRBV19 and TRBJ2-1; D remains unclear. The CDR3 is 13 residues long. The V end lost 5 bases, the J end lost 8 bases, and 13 bases lay between the germline ends. Looked up from germline, CDR1 is LNHDA and CDR2 is SQIVND (reference sequence). DNA for the CDR3: TGTGCCAGTAGTGAGGACGTCGCCCATGAGCAGTTCTTC. This translates into CASSEDVAHEQFF. Full variable domain (rest looked up from reference TRBV19 and TRBJ2-1): DGGITQSPKYLFRKEGQNVTLSCEQNLNHDAMYWYRQDPGQGLRLIYYSQIVNDFQKGDIAEGYSVSREKKESFPLTVTSAQKNPTAFYLCASSEDVAHEQFFGPGTRLTVL.